This T cell receptor beta chain was recorded in a study of T cell repertoires in cytomegalovirus infection (dated by TCRdb to the late 2010s). The study in broad terms: Because public TCR beta signatures pointed to carriage of CMV infection together with the matching HLA type, the HLA type of each donor mattered for the analysis. Paper-wide results and their limitations: In the ex vivo response, HLA-C-restricted CMV-specific TCR beta clonotypes were dominant, and in two of eight donors the single most frequent clonotype came from this HLA-C-restricted group. Carriers of CMV infection plus the relevant HLA type were discriminated by the cumulative frequency of public TCR beta family members in the study cohort and in an independent 352-donor cohort.

CDR1 and CDR2 (SGHTA, FQGNSA) derive from the germline V gene. The cysteine opens and the phenylalanine closes a CDR3 of 16 amino acids. Just the 48-base CDR3 DNA is kept, in frame starting at base 1. The V and J ends are trimmed by 6 bases and 3 bases, leaving 15 bases between them. This clonotype has a count of ten or more. Its binding antigen is unknown. No much larger clonotype is one base removed from it; base qualities were not supplied. Sequencing instrument: Illumina HiSeq 1500. TCRdb reprocessing: public reads trimmed at Q25 with fastp, clones called with MiXCR, in-frame beta chains kept. Merged by CDR3 protein, the rows form single entries marked with the most common genes and DNA. A total of under 350,000 distinct CDR3 sequences appear in this sample, around 10% of them only once. Around 2.4% of the sample lies in the top ten.

This TCR came from a human donor in good health (CMV status not recorded). Some clones in this sample may be carry-over from other donors' samples. The sequenced material came from PBMCs. The chain joins TRBV7-2 to TRBJ1-6; the D gene lacks a confident call. The nucleotide sequence reads as follows: TGTGCCAGCAGTTCTCTCATCCGGGTCTATAATTCACCCCTCCACTTT. Translation gives CASSSLIRVYNSPLHF.